These 7 T cell receptor beta chains share one sample of origin, sequenced in a study of CXCR3-negative and CXCR3-positive naive CD8 T cells. TRB cDNA libraries were made by UMI-labeled 5' RACE. TCRdb processed the 5' RACE reads again and assigns one entry to each CDR3 protein, with no DNA. The sample has some 45,000 distinct CDR3 sequences; the top ten hold 1.6%. Sequencing input: naive CXCR3- CD8+ T cells from blood. As to subset: CD45RO-CCR7+CD27+CD95- naive CD8+ T cells lacking CXCR3 (TNR3-). The source of these receptors is a human donor in good health. Some clones in this sample may be carry-over from other donors' samples.

The chain couples TRBV9 to TRBJ1-2. This CDR3 is built from 16 residues. Germline lookup yields CDR1 SGDLS and CDR2 YYNGEE. This chain's CDR3 is CASSVGSRGWDYGYTF.

This rearrangement joins TRBV29-1 to TRBJ2-1. Germline CDR1 SQVTM, CDR2 ANQGSEA. The CDR3 totals 14 residues. The CDR3 sequence: CSVESWVDLLREFF.

This chain uses TRBV27 with TRBJ1-5. In germline, CDR1 is MNHEY, CDR2 SMNVEV (reference sequence). This CDR3 is 15 amino acids long. The CDR3 reads CASSPGGTANQPQHF.

This rearrangement joins TRBV5-1 to TRBJ2-7. Germline assignment: CDR1 SGHRS and CDR2 YFSETQ. CDR3 length: 12 amino acids. The CDR3 protein is CASSLVPYEQYF.

This rearrangement joins TRBV20-1 to TRBJ1-1; TCRdb's assignment of TRBD1 cannot be checked, as there is no DNA. Germline V gene sequence: CDR1 DFQATT, CDR2 SNEGSKA (reference sequence). CDR3 length: 11 amino acids. The CDR3 loop reads CSAGRDTEAFF.

The genes are TRBV11-2 and TRBJ2-1; TCRdb selects TRBD1, and the lack of DNA leaves this call unchecked. The V gene's germline CDR1 is SGHAT and CDR2 FQNNGV. This CDR3 is built from 15 residues. CDR3 region: CASLDSQLSDNEQFF. Supplemented by reference TRBV11-2 and TRBJ2-1, the full variable domain reads EAGVAQSPRYKIIEKRQSVAFWCNPISGHATLYWYQQILGQGPKLLIQFQNNGVVDDSQLPKDRFSAERLKGVDSTLKIQPAKLEDSAVYLCASLDSQLSDNEQFFGPGTRLTVL.

The chain links TRBV29-1 to TRBJ2-7; with no DNA, the TCRdb D assignment of TRBD2 cannot be verified. The CDR3 consists of 15 residues. CDR1 and CDR2 from the germline V gene are SQVTM and ANQGSEA. The CDR3 reads CSVELGQPMSYEQYF.